The entry that follows covers one TCR beta chain sequence. The antigen is not known. These data belong to a study of OX40 agonist ivuxolimab in advanced cancers. Findings and caveats of the study: Relative to CD4+ cells, CD8+ T cells on average had more expanded clones.

Germline V lookup: CDR1 SGHTA, CDR2 FQGTGA. V was clipped by 2 bases and J by 4 bases, with 17 bases between them. This CDR3 has 17 amino acids. Here immunoSEQ multiplex PCR was the method, and the copy in TCRdb shows in-frame clones only, minus some. The table has tens of thousands of clones, 90% to 95% seen once. The chain has TRBV7-3 and TRBJ2-2; weak D call: TRBD2 (7 bases). The receptor was derived from an adult with an advanced solid tumor such as melanoma, head and neck, liver or kidney cancer. The source was CD4+ or CD8+ T cells sorted from blood, collected in a trial of the OX40 agonist ivuxolimab. The CDR3 sequence is CASSLHPYGGPTGELFF. The CDR3 DNA sequence: TGTGCCAGCAGCTTACACCCTTACGGGGGGCCCACCGGGGAGCTGTTTTTT.